The 12 T cell receptor beta chains given below trace back to one sample, sequenced in a study of shared clonotypes between healthy human individuals. Only in-frame clones appear in the TCRdb table, and some are missing; sequencing was by immunoSEQ multiplex PCR. The profile shows more than 1,200,000 clones, 98% of them singletons. The material sequenced was naive CD4+ T cells sorted from blood. The subset: CD45RA+ positively selected. Source of these receptors: a man aged 25 to 45 in good health.

The V call is TRBV4-2, the J call TRBJ1-5; TRBD1 might be the D (5 bases). V was clipped by 0 bases and J by 7 bases, with 19 bases between them. CDR1 LGHNA and CDR2 YNFKEQ come from the germline V gene. This CDR3 has 17 residues. The CDR3 DNA is TGTGCCAGCAGCCAAGAAAGTAGGGGAGTGGGATCACAGCCCCAGCATTTT. Translated, it gives CASSQESRGVGSQPQHF.

The rearrangement uses TRBV7-8 and TRBJ2-2; D is uncertain. The CDR3 contains 15 residues. Germline V lookup: CDR1 SGHVS, CDR2 FQNEAQ. V was cut by 2 bases and J by 1 base, with 8 bases left in between. The CDR3 here is CASSLRRRNTGELFF. In DNA form, the CDR3 reads TGTGCCAGCAGCTTACGCAGGAGGAACACCGGGGAGCTGTTTTTT. Full variable domain (missing parts from reference TRBV7-8 and TRBJ2-2): GAGVSQSPRYKVAKRGQDVALRCDPISGHVSLFWYQQALGQGPEFLTYFQNEAQLDKSGLPSDRFFAERPEGSVSTLKIQRTQQEDSAVYLCASSLRRRNTGELFFGEGSRLTVL.

The V call is TRBV29-1, the J call TRBJ1-1; possible D gene TRBD1, 5 bases. The length of the CDR3 is 13 residues. In germline, CDR1 is SQVTM, CDR2 ANQGSEA. V was trimmed by 8 bases and J by 0 bases, leaving 13 bases between them. The CDR3: CSHRGILNTEAFF. The CDR3, as DNA: TGCAGCCACCGGGGGATCCTGAACACTGAAGCTTTCTTT.

This clone was seen a single time. The rearrangement joins TRBV19 to TRBJ2-1, with D perhaps TRBD1 or TRBD2 (6 bases each). Germline CDR1 reads LNHDA; CDR2 reads SQIVND (reference sequence). This CDR3 has 14 amino acids. V was clipped by 4 bases and J by 3 bases, with 10 bases between them. The DNA of the CDR3 is TGTGCCAGTAGTAGCGGGACAAACTACAATGAGCAGTTCTTC. Protein product: CASSSGTNYNEQFF.

To note about this clone: One end of the junction varies from germline; a read error may be responsible. The V and J genes are TRBV28 and TRBJ1-4; D not resolved. The CDR3 extends over 10 amino acids. Per germline, CDR1 MDHEN and CDR2 SYDVKM. CDR3 sequence: CASSSRLRVF. CDR3 bases: TGTGCCAGCAGTTCAAGATTGCGGGTTTTT.

J is TRBJ1-4 and V is TRBV30; 7 nucleotides match TRBD1. CDR3 length: 15 amino acids. V dropped 7 bases and J dropped 2; count of bases not matched to a gene: 10. Looked up from germline, CDR1 is GTSNPN and CDR2 is SVGIG (reference sequence). The CDR3 DNA sequence: TGTGCCTCCAACACTGGGACAGTTACTAATGAAAAACTGTTTTTT. Translation gives CASNTGTVTNEKLFF.

The chain joins TRBV5-1 to TRBJ1-5; 7 bases are shared with TRBD1. Germline CDR1 and CDR2: SGHRS and YFSETQ. CDR3 size: 16 residues. Trimming took 3 bases from V and 5 from J; bases not matched to a gene: 11. The CDR3 region is CASSYAPGGKDQPQHF. Here the CDR3 DNA reads TGCGCCAGCAGCTATGCCCCAGGGGGAAAAGATCAGCCCCAGCATTTT.

This chain links TRBV9 with TRBJ2-1, with D perhaps TRBD2 (6 bases). The germline V gene encodes CDR1 SGDLS and CDR2 YYNGEE. Trimming pared 9 bases from V and 7 bases from J, leaving 17 bases between. The CDR3 is 13 residues long. The DNA for the CDR3 is TGTGCCACAGGCGGGACCAGAGGAAATGAGCAGTTCTTC. It translates to CATGGTRGNEQFF.

The chain uses TRBV10-2 and TRBJ2-1, with D perhaps assigned TRBD1 or TRBD2 (5 bases each). V lost 7 bases, J lost 3 bases, and 13 bases lay in between. The germline gives CDR1 WSHSY, CDR2 SAAADI. The CDR3 spans 14 residues. CDR3 region: CASMAGSYYNEQFF. The CDR3 DNA reads as TGCGCCAGCATGGCAGGGAGTTACTACAATGAGCAGTTCTTC.

The chain is built from TRBV6-5 and TRBJ2-7, with a tentative D call TRBD2 (5 bases). The germline V and J ends were trimmed by 6 bases and 2 bases, with 14 bases remaining between them. The CDR3 totals 14 residues. Germline CDR1 MNHEY, CDR2 SVGAGI. The CDR3 reads CASRGPGLPYEQYF. Written as DNA, the CDR3 is TGTGCCAGCAGAGGCCCTGGACTCCCCTACGAGCAGTACTTC.

This chain connects TRBV6-1 to TRBJ2-7; 12 bases line up with TRBD2. The length of the CDR3 is 14 residues. V lost 4 bases to trimming and J lost 5 bases; unmatched junction nucleotides: 3. CDR1 is MNHNS, CDR2 SASEGT, per germline. CDR3: CASSGLAGVDEQYF. CDR3 bases: TGTGCCAGCAGTGGACTAGCGGGAGTTGACGAGCAGTACTTC.

The chain employs TRBV6-5 and TRBJ1-3, with TRBD1 matching over 7 bases. Germline V gene lookup returns CDR1 MNHEY and CDR2 SVGAGI. The V segment lost 7 bases and the J segment 5 bases; nucleotides outside the gene matches: 11. The CDR3 loop spans 15 amino acids. CDR3 in DNA: TGTGCCAGCATATCCGCAGTCAGGGGGAGAAACACCATATATTTT. This translates into CASISAVRGRNTIYF.